Listed below are T cell receptor beta chains from one sample, sequenced in a study of T cells in tumors after PD-1 blockade. The protocol was immunoSEQ multiplex PCR, while the TCRdb copy is restricted to in-frame clones and leaves out a portion. The sample lists around 50,000 clones; just under 80% were seen once. Sequenced here: PBMCs, sampled before anti-PD-1 treatment. The receptors come from a human donor with basal cell carcinoma. Both conserved end residues are part of each CDR3. The D gene is left open where the match is weak. Clone size is given for some rows only: seen once, a few or many times, or a class if the clone is expanded.

abundance: many
d_gene: TRBD1
j_gene: TRBJ1-6
v_gene: TRBV18
CDR3aa: CASSPETTGGGYNSPLHF
CDR3nt: TGTGCCAGCTCACCGGAGACGACAGGGGGAGGGTATAATTCACCCCTCCACTTT

abundance: -
d_gene: -
j_gene: TRBJ2-7
v_gene: TRBV6-1
CDR3aa: CASSEIPPPSEQYF
CDR3nt: TGTGCCAGCAGTGAAATCCCCCCCCCGTCCGAGCAGTACTTC

abundance: -
d_gene: TRBD1
j_gene: TRBJ1-5
v_gene: TRBV2
CDR3aa: CASSRDRIGQPQHF
CDR3nt: TGTGCCAGCAGTCGGGACAGGATCGGTCAGCCCCAGCATTTT

abundance: -
d_gene: TRBD1
j_gene: TRBJ1-3
v_gene: TRBV6-6
CDR3aa: CASSRLTGGGFSGNTIYF
CDR3nt: TGTGCCAGCAGCCGATTGACAGGGGGTGGATTCTCTGGAAACACCATATATTTT

abundance: -
d_gene: -
j_gene: TRBJ1-2
v_gene: TRBV10-3
CDR3aa: CAASDGYGYTF
CDR3nt: TGTGCCGCCTCGGACGGGTATGGCTACACCTTC

abundance: -
d_gene: -
j_gene: TRBJ2-3
v_gene: TRBV19
CDR3aa: CASSIRKGTLRDTQYF
CDR3nt: TGTGCCAGTAGTATACGCAAGGGAACCCTAAGAGATACGCAGTATTTT

abundance: -
d_gene: -
j_gene: TRBJ1-2
v_gene: TRBV10-2
CDR3aa: CASSEIGKTNYGYTF
CDR3nt: TGCGCCAGCAGTGAGATAGGGAAGACTAACTATGGCTACACCTTC

abundance: -
d_gene: -
j_gene: TRBJ2-5
v_gene: TRBV2
CDR3aa: CASTVAPGAAQYF
CDR3nt: TGTGCCAGCACGGTAGCGCCTGGGGCGGCCCAGTACTTC

abundance: -
d_gene: -
j_gene: TRBJ1-2
v_gene: TRBV29-1
CDR3aa: CSVFQESNYGYTF
CDR3nt: TGCAGCGTTTTCCAGGAGTCCAACTATGGCTACACCTTC

abundance: once
d_gene: -
j_gene: TRBJ2-7
v_gene: TRBV18
CDR3aa: CASSPRDLNYEQYF
CDR3nt: TGTGCCAGCTCACCGCGGGACTTAAACTACGAGCAGTACTTC

abundance: once
d_gene: -
j_gene: TRBJ1-2
v_gene: TRBV28
CDR3aa: CASSFPRGLANYGYTF
CDR3nt: TGTGCCAGCAGTTTCCCCAGGGGCCTAGCTAACTATGGCTACACCTTC

abundance: once
d_gene: TRBD1
j_gene: TRBJ1-1
v_gene: TRBV5-1
CDR3aa: CASNYRGETEAFF
CDR3nt: TGCGCCAGCAACTACAGGGGAGAGACTGAAGCTTTCTTT

abundance: -
d_gene: -
j_gene: TRBJ1-3
v_gene: TRBV6-5
CDR3aa: CASSWGGVRGNTIYF
CDR3nt: TGTGCCAGCAGTTGGGGAGGGGTGAGAGGAAACACCATATATTTT

abundance: once
d_gene: -
j_gene: TRBJ2-3
v_gene: TRBV28
CDR3aa: CATLPAGTDTQYF
CDR3nt: TGTGCCACCCTTCCTGCCGGGACAGATACGCAGTATTTT

abundance: -
d_gene: -
j_gene: TRBJ1-2
v_gene: TRBV9
CDR3aa: CASSNHEWGGYTF
CDR3nt: TGTGCCAGCAGCAATCACGAATGGGGTGGCTACACCTTC

abundance: -
d_gene: -
j_gene: TRBJ2-7
v_gene: TRBV2
CDR3aa: CANSLWNGSYEQYF
CDR3nt: TGTGCCAACTCGTTGTGGAACGGATCCTACGAGCAGTACTTC

abundance: -
d_gene: TRBD1
j_gene: TRBJ1-2
v_gene: TRBV10-3
CDR3aa: CAIRPAGDRGGSGYTF
CDR3nt: TGTGCCATCAGGCCGGCGGGGGACAGGGGTGGCAGTGGCTACACCTTC

abundance: -
d_gene: -
j_gene: TRBJ2-7
v_gene: TRBV14
CDR3aa: CASSQGLGITYEQYF
CDR3nt: TGTGCCAGCAGCCAAGGGCTAGGAATAACCTACGAGCAGTACTTC

abundance: -
d_gene: -
j_gene: TRBJ2-1
v_gene: TRBV4-1
CDR3aa: CASSQERLGGPLLSNEQFF
CDR3nt: TGCGCCAGCAGCCAAGAAAGGTTAGGAGGGCCCCTCTTGTCCAATGAGCAGTTCTTC

abundance: -
d_gene: TRBD1
j_gene: TRBJ1-5
v_gene: TRBV5-6
CDR3aa: CASSSGRTGSNQPQHF
CDR3nt: TGTGCCAGCAGCTCCGGTAGGACAGGGTCGAATCAGCCCCAGCATTTT

abundance: -
d_gene: -
j_gene: TRBJ1-1
v_gene: TRBV28
CDR3aa: CAGSDVTPPDTEAFF
CDR3nt: TGTGCCGGTAGTGACGTCACACCCCCGGACACTGAAGCTTTCTTT

abundance: -
d_gene: -
j_gene: TRBJ2-6
v_gene: TRBV27
CDR3aa: CASSPRFSSGANVLTF
CDR3nt: TGTGCCAGCAGTCCAAGATTCTCCTCTGGGGCCAACGTCCTGACTTTC

abundance: -
d_gene: TRBD1
j_gene: TRBJ2-2
v_gene: TRBV30
CDR3aa: CAGDQGVSGGELFF
CDR3nt: TGTGCCGGAGACCAGGGGGTGTCGGGCGGGGAGCTGTTTTTT

abundance: -
d_gene: TRBD1
j_gene: TRBJ1-1
v_gene: TRBV27
CDR3aa: CASSLRSGGTEAFF
CDR3nt: TGTGCCAGCAGTTTAAGGTCAGGGGGCACTGAAGCTTTCTTT

abundance: -
d_gene: -
j_gene: TRBJ2-3
v_gene: TRBV9
CDR3aa: CASSVGQATDTQYF
CDR3nt: TGTGCCAGCAGCGTAGGACAGGCCACAGATACGCAGTATTTT

abundance: once
d_gene: -
j_gene: TRBJ1-1
v_gene: TRBV7-2
CDR3aa: CASSLVQGSMNTEAFF
CDR3nt: TGTGCCAGCAGCTTAGTTCAGGGATCGATGAACACTGAAGCTTTCTTT

abundance: -
d_gene: -
j_gene: TRBJ1-6
v_gene: TRBV5-6
CDR3aa: CASSPGHFGSSPLHF
CDR3nt: TGTGCCAGCAGCCCGGGACACTTTGGAAGTTCACCCCTCCACTTT

abundance: -
d_gene: -
j_gene: TRBJ2-3
v_gene: TRBV6-5
CDR3aa: CASKVSSTDTQYF
CDR3nt: TGTGCCAGCAAGGTTTCTAGCACAGATACGCAGTATTTT

abundance: -
d_gene: TRBD1
j_gene: TRBJ1-4
v_gene: TRBV28
CDR3aa: CASSSEQGAHEKLFF
CDR3nt: TGTGCCAGCAGTTCCGAACAGGGGGCGCATGAAAAACTGTTTTTT

abundance: once
d_gene: -
j_gene: TRBJ1-2
v_gene: TRBV5-4
CDR3aa: CASSLGGEGGGYTF
CDR3nt: TGTGCCAGCAGCTTGGGGGGCGAAGGCGGTGGCTACACCTTC

abundance: -
d_gene: TRBD1
j_gene: TRBJ1-4
v_gene: TRBV19
CDR3aa: CASSRQGQRWATNEKLFF
CDR3nt: TGTGCCAGTAGCCGACAGGGACAGAGGTGGGCAACTAATGAAAAACTGTTTTTT

abundance: -
d_gene: -
j_gene: TRBJ1-1
v_gene: TRBV10-3
CDR3aa: CAISEGKGMLGTEAFF
CDR3nt: TGTGCCATCAGTGAGGGTAAAGGGATGTTGGGCACTGAAGCTTTCTTT

abundance: -
d_gene: TRBD1
j_gene: TRBJ1-2
v_gene: TRBV3-1/TRBV3-2
CDR3aa: CASSQGTTRGSFGYTF
CDR3nt: TGTGCCAGCAGCCAAGGCACGACCAGGGGGTCCTTTGGCTACACCTTC

abundance: once
d_gene: -
j_gene: TRBJ1-5
v_gene: TRBV24-1
CDR3aa: CATSDSQGINQPQHF
CDR3nt: TGTGCCACCAGTGATTCGCAGGGGATCAATCAGCCCCAGCATTTT

abundance: -
d_gene: TRBD2
j_gene: TRBJ2-3
v_gene: TRBV2
CDR3aa: CASSTPPGGGPGTDTQYF
CDR3nt: TGTGCCAGCAGCACTCCCCCCGGGGGGGGCCCGGGCACAGATACGCAGTATTTT

abundance: -
d_gene: -
j_gene: TRBJ1-2
v_gene: TRBV19
CDR3aa: CASSIEGYNYGYTF
CDR3nt: TGTGCCAGTAGTATCGAGGGGTACAACTATGGCTACACCTTC